These T cell receptor beta chains were read from a single sample in a study of CD8 T cells in ankylosing spondylitis. MiXCR, applied by TCRdb to the 5' RACE reads, yields one record per CDR3 protein. The repertoire holds under 300,000 distinct CDR3 sequences, roughly 8.6% seen once, with around 6.8% in the top ten. Source material: blood, either unsorted or a sorted T cell fraction (not recorded which). The receptors stem from a male donor with ankylosing spondylitis or in good health (not recorded which). Each CDR3 is given without its conserved first and last residue. Where a row states a size, it is once, few, many or the class of an expanded clone; other rows omit it.

>TRBJ2-3|TRBV7-8|many
ASSLPTSGSTDTQY
>TRBJ2-1|TRBV3-1|many
ASSQEGGRVRNEQF
>TRBJ2-3|TRBV5-5|few
ASSPDKSTDTQY
>TRBJ2-5|TRBV7-2|.
ASSSRLAGGQETQY
>TRBJ2-7|TRBV7-2|many
ASSLGGGFSYEQY
>TRBJ1-6|TRBV19|many
ASSGGRNNSPLH
>TRBJ2-2|TRBV7-9|many
ASSSVAGANTGELF
>TRBJ2-1|TRBV6-1|many
ASRTSGTSFYNEQF
>TRBJ2-7|TRBV5-5|.
ASSSPTTGQHSYEQY
>TRBJ2-5|TRBV6-1|.
ASSARVEETQY
>TRBJ2-2|TRBV12-3/TRBV12-4|many
ASSPQGANTGELF